Presented here are 26 T cell receptor beta chains from one specimen sequenced in a study of human T cells and chemical hapten exposure. Each CDR3 protein gets one entry after TCRdb re-called the RACE reads with MiXCR. The repertoire has roughly 64,000 distinct CDR3 sequences, approximately 9.9% of them found once; the top ten carry about 2%. As to time point: patch test 3, about 24 weeks after DPC sensitization. The treatment: therapeutic diphenylcyclopropenone sensitization with weekly scalp DPC. The specimen comprised whole blood, sampled in connection with sensitization to the hapten diphenylcyclopropenone (DPC). The receptors here all came from a woman aged 25 to 39 with alopecia areata. Some clones in this sample may be carry-over from other donors' samples.

This clonotype was found a few times. The rearrangement uses TRBV20-1 and TRBJ2-3; D is ambiguous. Germline CDR1 is DFQATT and CDR2 is SNEGSKA (reference sequence). Trimming took off 5 bases at V and 6 bases at J, with 18 bases between the two ends. There are 14 residues in the CDR3. CDR3 coding DNA: TGCAGTGCTGGGCGGTATTCGAATGCGGATACGCAGTATTTT. The encoded protein is CSAGRYSNADTQYF.

This clonotype has at least ten counts. V is TRBV5-4 and J is TRBJ2-1, with D perhaps matching TRBD1 (5 bases). Germline CDR1 reads SGHNT; CDR2 reads YYREEE (reference sequence). V was trimmed by 3 bases and J by 0 bases, leaving 16 bases between them. The CDR3 extends over 17 amino acids. In DNA form, the CDR3 reads TGTGCCAGCAGCTGGCCGGACACGAAAGGCTCCTACAATGAGCAGTTCTTC. Translation gives CASSWPDTKGSYNEQFF.

The sample holds a few counts of this clonotype. J is TRBJ2-5 and V is TRBV5-1, with 7 positions matching TRBD2. The CDR3 totals 14 residues. V gave up 4 bases and J gave up 1 base; unmatched junction bases: 4. The germline gives CDR1 SGHRS, CDR2 YFSETQ. This CDR3 reads CASSGGGLQETQYF. As DNA, the CDR3 is TGCGCCAGCAGCGGCGGGGGACTCCAAGAGACCCAGTACTTC.

The table lists this clonotype with a few counts. The chain combines TRBV6-6 with TRBJ2-1, with 8 bases aligning to TRBD2. CDR1 and CDR2 from the germline V gene are MNHNY and SVGAGI (reference sequence). This CDR3 has 17 amino acids. The J segment lost 2 bases and the V segment lost 2 bases, leaving 8 bases of the junction unmatched. The CDR3 spells CASSYGTTGLAYNEQFF. DNA of the CDR3: TGTGCCAGCAGTTACGGAACTACGGGACTAGCCTACAATGAGCAGTTCTTC.

This rearrangement joins TRBV7-2 to TRBJ1-3; D not certain. The CDR3 consists of 12 residues. Germline V gene lookup returns CDR1 SGHTA and CDR2 FQGNSA. Trimming pared 4 bases from V and 4 bases from J, leaving 5 bases between. DNA for the CDR3: TGTGCCAGCAGCTATCAGGGAAACACCATATATTTT. The encoded protein is CASSYQGNTIYF.

This clonotype was counted at least ten times. The genes are TRBV5-4 and TRBJ2-2; D is uncertain. V lost 0 bases and J lost 7, with 10 bases in between. This CDR3 is built from 14 residues. Germline assignment: CDR1 SGHNT and CDR2 YYREEE (reference sequence). The CDR3 loop reads CASSLADFGGELFF. The CDR3 DNA reads TGTGCCAGCAGCTTGGCTGACTTCGGCGGGGAGCTGTTTTTT. The variable domain in full, completed from reference TRBV5-4 and TRBJ2-2, reads ETGVTQSPTHLIKTRGQQVTLRCSSQSGHNTVSWYQQALGQGPQFIFQYYREEENGRGNFPPRFSGLQFPNYSSELNVNALELDDSALYLCASSLADFGGELFFGEGSRLTVL.

CDR3 protein: CASTLEGGVGSPLHF. The CDR3 coding sequence is TGTGCCAGCACCCTCGAGGGGGGTGTTGGATCACCCCTCCACTTT. The chain combines TRBV2 with TRBJ1-6; D may be TRBD1 (6 bases). V lost 7 bases to trimming and J lost 10 bases, with 20 bases between them. Germline CDR1 is SNHLY and CDR2 is FYNNEI. The length of the CDR3 is 15 residues.

The V gene is TRBV7-2, the J gene TRBJ1-1, with D perhaps TRBD1 (6 bases). This CDR3 is 16 amino acids long. Trimming shortened V by 4 bases and J by 3 bases, and 18 bases separated the two germline ends. Germline V gene data show CDR1 as SGHTA and CDR2 as FQGNSA. In nucleotides, the CDR3 is TGTGCCAGCAGCTATAGACTCCGGGACACGCACACTGAAGCTTTCTTT. Amino acid sequence: CASSYRLRDTHTEAFF. Together with reference TRBV7-2 and TRBJ1-1, the CDR3 gives the full variable domain: GAGVSQSPSNKVTEKGKDVELRCDPISGHTALYWYRQSLGQGLEFLIYFQGNSAPDKSGLPSDRFSAERTGGSVSTLTIQRTQQEDSAVYLCASSYRLRDTHTEAFFGQGTRLTVV.

The V call is TRBV11-2, the J call TRBJ1-6, with 8 bases matching TRBD1. Germline V gene lookup returns CDR1 SGHAT and CDR2 FQNNGV. With 6 bases clipped from V and 7 bases from J, the junction kept 5 bases outside the gene matches. This CDR3 is 14 amino acids long. CDR3 protein: CASRPDRVNSPLHF. The CDR3 region has the DNA TGTGCCAGCAGACCGGACAGGGTCAATTCACCCCTCCACTTT.

This clonotype was picked up a small number of times. CDR3 DNA: TGCGCCAGCAGGGCCGGCACTTCACCCCTCCACTTT. It translates to CASRAGTSPLHF. This chain joins TRBV5-1 and TRBJ1-6; D is unresolved. The CDR3 has 12 residues. Trimming stripped 5 bases from V and 9 bases from J, with 9 bases between. Germline CDR1 and CDR2: SGHRS and YFSETQ.

This clonotype was observed a few times. CDR3 DNA: TGCAGTGCTAGAGATGCCTCAGGGTTTTCTGAAGCTTTCTTT. Encoded protein: CSARDASGFSEAFF. This chain connects TRBV20-1 to TRBJ1-1, with D possibly being TRBD1 (5 bases). The CDR3 extends over 14 amino acids. Germline lookup yields CDR1 DFQATT and CDR2 SNEGSKA (reference sequence). The V and J ends lost 0 bases and 6 bases respectively, with 14 bases between them.

This clonotype was seen more than once but under ten times. The chain uses TRBV12-3 or TRBV12-4 and TRBJ1-4; D might be TRBD1 (5 bases). The CDR3 loop spans 13 amino acids. V lost 2 bases, J lost 8 bases, and 9 bases lay in between. The CDR3: CASSLSGLEKLFF. CDR3 sequence (DNA): TGTGCCAGCAGTTTATCAGGGTTGGAAAAACTGTTTTTT.

This clonotype was observed a few times. The chain employs TRBV27 and TRBJ1-1; D perhaps matches TRBD1 (5 bases). Per the germline V gene, CDR1 is MNHEY and CDR2 is SMNVEV (reference sequence). Trimming removed 2 bases from V and 5 bases from J, with 21 bases in between. The CDR3 runs 17 residues. CDR3 region: CASSLRGSGESKTEAFF. CDR3 in DNA: TGTGCCAGCAGTTTACGGGGTTCGGGGGAATCGAAAACTGAAGCTTTCTTT.

This clonotype occurred many times. The chain combines TRBV10-3 with TRBJ1-1; D gene ambiguous. The length of the CDR3 is 15 residues. The germline gives CDR1 ENHRY, CDR2 SYGVKD. Deletions cut 0 bases from V and 8 bases from J, with 16 bases between. The CDR3 loop is CAISESPGSSEEAFF. DNA for the CDR3: TGTGCCATCAGTGAGTCCCCGGGTTCCTCGGAGGAAGCTTTCTTT.

The CDR3 nucleotides are TGTGCCAGCAGTTACTCAGGGGGAACCCCAAGTACGCAGTATTTT. It yields the protein CASSYSGGTPSTQYF. The chain combines TRBV6-5 with TRBJ2-3; TRBD1 might be the D (6 bases). The CDR3 runs 15 residues. CDR1 and CDR2 (germline): MNHEY, SVGAGI. V lost 0 bases and J 8 bases, leaving 15 bases between the germline ends.

The rearrangement links TRBV14 to TRBJ2-1; 11 bases fit TRBD1. CDR3 length equals 15 residues. CDR1 is SGHDN and CDR2 is FVKESK in the germline V gene. V shed 5 bases, J shed 9 bases, and the junction held 9 bases outside the gene matches. CDR3 sequence reads: CASSKRTGGYSEQFF. CDR3 bases: TGTGCCAGCAGCAAAAGGACAGGGGGCTATAGTGAGCAGTTCTTC.

The DNA for the CDR3 is TGTGCCAGCAGCTTAGCCCCGGGAAACACCATATATTTT. This sequence encodes CASSLAPGNTIYF. The chain carries TRBV7-7 and TRBJ1-3; D not certain. V was shortened by 0 bases and J by 4 bases, with 4 bases between the two germline ends. Germline V gene lookup returns CDR1 SSHAT and CDR2 FNYEAQ (reference sequence). The CDR3 has 13 amino acids.

At least ten counts were recorded for this clonotype. V and J are TRBV6-2 or TRBV6-3 and TRBJ1-6, with unresolved D. V was pared by 6 bases and J by 9 bases, with 9 bases between. Per germline, CDR1 MNHEY and CDR2 SVGEGT. This CDR3 contains 12 residues. CDR3 DNA sequence: TGTGCCAGCAGCTCTCGGGGTTCACCCCTCCACTTT. Translation gives CASSSRGSPLHF.

This clonotype was seen ten or more times. The chain is built from TRBV20-1 and TRBJ2-1; TRBD2 agrees at 8 bases. This CDR3 has 14 amino acids. Trimming cost V 5 bases and J 4 bases; bases outside gene matches: 7. CDR1 and CDR2 (germline): DFQATT, SNEGSKA (reference sequence). The CDR3 DNA reads as TGCAGTGCTCTTGGACTAGCAAGTTACAATGAGCAGTTCTTC. Translated, it gives CSALGLASYNEQFF.

This clonotype was seen many times. Here the CDR3 reads CASSPPGNNEQFF. CDR3 bases: TGTGCCAGCTCACCCCCGGGGAACAATGAGCAGTTCTTC. The chain recombines TRBV18 with TRBJ2-1; the D gene is possibly TRBD2 (5 bases). The CDR3 has 13 amino acids. Trimming removed 3 bases from V and 5 bases from J, with 8 bases in between. In germline, CDR1 is KGHSH, CDR2 LQKENI.

This clonotype was seen only a few times. The chain carries TRBV7-9 and TRBJ2-3, with 8 bases matching TRBD2. CDR1 is SEHNR, CDR2 FQNEAQ, per germline (reference sequence). The CDR3 is 19 amino acids. V was pared by 5 bases and J by 2 bases, with 18 bases of the junction left unmatched. The CDR3 DNA follows: TGTGCCAGCAGCGGCCGTGGACTAGCCCCCGGGGGATTCACAGATACGCAGTATTTT. It specifies CASSGRGLAPGGFTDTQYF.

The rearrangement links TRBV11-2 to TRBJ2-7; maybe TRBD2 (5 bases). Germline-derived CDR1 and CDR2 are SGHAT and FQNNGV. The CDR3 has 15 residues. V lost 2 bases, J lost 3 bases, and 14 bases lay in between. The CDR3: CASSLRTERRYEQYF. DNA of the CDR3: TGTGCCAGCAGCTTAAGAACAGAGCGGCGCTACGAGCAGTACTTC.

This clonotype has just a few counts. The rearrangement uses TRBV7-2 and TRBJ1-5; tentatively, D is TRBD1 (5 bases). The CDR3 loop spans 16 amino acids. Trimming pared 1 base from V and 3 bases from J, leaving 13 bases between. CDR1 and CDR2 from the germline V gene are SGHTA and FQGNSA. The CDR3 region is CASSLVAGLNNQPQHF. CDR3 nucleotide sequence: TGTGCCAGCAGCTTAGTAGCAGGGCTAAACAATCAGCCCCAGCATTTT.

This sequence joins TRBV20-1 and TRBJ1-2, with unresolved D. Germline CDR1 and CDR2: DFQATT and SNEGSKA (reference sequence). Deletions cut 6 bases from V and 5 bases from J, with 10 bases between. The CDR3 has 11 residues. For the CDR3, the DNA is TGCAGTGCCCGTGGGAGGTATGGCTACACCTTC. Residues: CSARGRYGYTF.

This clonotype was seen ten or more times. This rearrangement joins TRBV7-6 to TRBJ2-7; 12 bases align to TRBD2. The V gene's germline CDR1 is SGHVS and CDR2 FNYEAQ. The V segment lost 5 bases and the J segment 4 bases; nucleotides outside the gene matches: 6. The CDR3 has 15 amino acids. CDR3 loop: CASSQRTSGTYEQYF. DNA for the CDR3: TGTGCCAGCAGCCAACGGACTAGCGGGACTTACGAGCAGTACTTC.

This clonotype was observed a handful of times. The chain is built from TRBV4-3 and TRBJ1-1; 10 nucleotides align to TRBD1. The CDR3 totals 13 residues. Germline V gene sequence: CDR1 LGHNA, CDR2 YSLEER. Trimming at V came to 4 bases and at J to 8 bases, leaving 4 bases not matched to a gene. DNA of the CDR3: TGCGCCAGCAGCCGAACGACAGGGGGCGAAGCTTTCTTT. Protein product: CASSRTTGGEAFF.